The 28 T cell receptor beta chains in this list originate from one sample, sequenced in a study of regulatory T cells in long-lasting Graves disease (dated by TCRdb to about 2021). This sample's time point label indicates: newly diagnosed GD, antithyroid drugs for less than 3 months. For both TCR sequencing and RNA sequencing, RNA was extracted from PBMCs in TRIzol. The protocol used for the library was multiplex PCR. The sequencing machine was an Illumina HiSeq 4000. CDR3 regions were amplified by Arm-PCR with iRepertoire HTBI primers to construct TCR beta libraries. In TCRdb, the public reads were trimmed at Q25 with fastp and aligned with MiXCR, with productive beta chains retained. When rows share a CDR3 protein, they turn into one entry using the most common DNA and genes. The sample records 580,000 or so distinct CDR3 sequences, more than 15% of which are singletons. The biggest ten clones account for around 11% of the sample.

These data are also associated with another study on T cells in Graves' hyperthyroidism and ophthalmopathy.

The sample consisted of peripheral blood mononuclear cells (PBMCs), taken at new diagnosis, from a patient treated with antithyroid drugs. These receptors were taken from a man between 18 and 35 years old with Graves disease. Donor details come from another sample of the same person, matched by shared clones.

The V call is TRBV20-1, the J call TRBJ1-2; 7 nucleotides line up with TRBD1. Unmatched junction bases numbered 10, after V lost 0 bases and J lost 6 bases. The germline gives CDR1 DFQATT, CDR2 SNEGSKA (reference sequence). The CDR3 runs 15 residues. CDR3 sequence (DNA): TGCAGTGCTAGAGAAAAGCCGGGACAGTTTGATGGCTACACCTTC. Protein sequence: CSAREKPGQFDGYTF.

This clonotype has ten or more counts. The CDR3 loop is CASSRTGGGYNEQFF. The CDR3 DNA reads as TGTGCCAGCAGCCGAACAGGGGGCGGCTACAATGAGCAGTTCTTC. V usage is TRBV7-2 and J usage is TRBJ2-1; 9 bases match TRBD1. The V and J ends lost 5 bases and 3 bases, in that order; junction bases with no gene match: 5. The CDR3 has 15 amino acids. Per the germline V gene, CDR1 is SGHTA and CDR2 is FQGNSA.

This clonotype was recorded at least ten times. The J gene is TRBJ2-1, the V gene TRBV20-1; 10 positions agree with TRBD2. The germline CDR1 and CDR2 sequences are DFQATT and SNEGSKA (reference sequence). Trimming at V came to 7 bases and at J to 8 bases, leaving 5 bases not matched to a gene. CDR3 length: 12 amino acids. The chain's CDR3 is CSVASGSDEQFF. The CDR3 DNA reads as TGCAGTGTGGCTAGCGGGAGCGATGAGCAGTTCTTC.

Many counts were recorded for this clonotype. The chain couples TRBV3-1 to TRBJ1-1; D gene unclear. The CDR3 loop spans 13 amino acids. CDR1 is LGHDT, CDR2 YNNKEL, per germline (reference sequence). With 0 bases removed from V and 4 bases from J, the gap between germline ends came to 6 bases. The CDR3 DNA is TGTGCCAGCAGCCAAGATAAGTTCACTGAAGCTTTCTTT. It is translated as CASSQDKFTEAFF.

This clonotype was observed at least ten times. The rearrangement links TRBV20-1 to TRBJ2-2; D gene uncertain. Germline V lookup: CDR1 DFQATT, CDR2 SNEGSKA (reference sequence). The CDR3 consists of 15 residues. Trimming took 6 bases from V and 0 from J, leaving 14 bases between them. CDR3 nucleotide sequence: TGCAGTGCCGAAGTTTTCGAGGCGAACACCGGGGAGCTGTTTTTT. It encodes CSAEVFEANTGELFF.

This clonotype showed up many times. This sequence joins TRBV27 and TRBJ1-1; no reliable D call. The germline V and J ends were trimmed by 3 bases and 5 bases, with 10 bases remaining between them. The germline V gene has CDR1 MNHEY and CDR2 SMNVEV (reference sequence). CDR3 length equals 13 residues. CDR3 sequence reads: CASSFNSYTEAFF. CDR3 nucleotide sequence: TGTGCCAGCAGTTTTAACAGTTATACTGAAGCTTTCTTT.

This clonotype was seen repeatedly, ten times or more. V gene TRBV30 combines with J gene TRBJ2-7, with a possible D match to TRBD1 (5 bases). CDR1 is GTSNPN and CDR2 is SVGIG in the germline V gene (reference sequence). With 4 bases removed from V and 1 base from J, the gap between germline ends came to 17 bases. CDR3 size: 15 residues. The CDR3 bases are TGTGCCTGGAACGCCCCGGCACACAGGTCCTACGAGCAGTACTTC. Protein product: CAWNAPAHRSYEQYF.

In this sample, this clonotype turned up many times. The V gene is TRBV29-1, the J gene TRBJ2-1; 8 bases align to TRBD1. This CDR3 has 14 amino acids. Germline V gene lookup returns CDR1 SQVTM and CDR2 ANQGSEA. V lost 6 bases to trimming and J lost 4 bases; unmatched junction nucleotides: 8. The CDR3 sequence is CSVSRDRRYNEQFF. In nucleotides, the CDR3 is TGCAGCGTCTCGCGGGACAGGAGATACAATGAGCAGTTCTTC.

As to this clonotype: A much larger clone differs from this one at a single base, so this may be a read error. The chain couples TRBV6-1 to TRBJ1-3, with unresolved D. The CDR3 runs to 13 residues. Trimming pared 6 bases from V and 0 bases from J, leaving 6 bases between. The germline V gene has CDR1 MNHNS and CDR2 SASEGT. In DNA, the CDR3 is TGTGCCAGCAGACTCAACTCTGGAAACACCATATATTTT. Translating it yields CASRLNSGNTIYF.

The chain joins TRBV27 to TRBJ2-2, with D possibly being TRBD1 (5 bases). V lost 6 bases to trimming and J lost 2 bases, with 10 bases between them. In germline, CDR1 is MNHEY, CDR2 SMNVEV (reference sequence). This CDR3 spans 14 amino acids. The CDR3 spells CASSGHRNTGELFF. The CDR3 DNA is TGTGCCAGCAGCGGACATCGAAACACCGGGGAGCTGTTTTTT.

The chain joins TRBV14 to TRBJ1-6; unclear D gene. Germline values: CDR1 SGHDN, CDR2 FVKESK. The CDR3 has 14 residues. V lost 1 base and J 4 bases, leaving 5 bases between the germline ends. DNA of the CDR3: TGTGCCAGCAGCCAAGGACGGTATAATTCACCCCTCCACTTT. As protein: CASSQGRYNSPLHF. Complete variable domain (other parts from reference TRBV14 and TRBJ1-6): EAGVTQFPSHSVIEKGQTVTLRCDPISGHDNLYWYRRVMGKEIKFLLHFVKESKQDESGMPNNRFLAERTGGTYSTLKVQPAELEDSGVYFCASSQGRYNSPLHFGNGTRLTVT.

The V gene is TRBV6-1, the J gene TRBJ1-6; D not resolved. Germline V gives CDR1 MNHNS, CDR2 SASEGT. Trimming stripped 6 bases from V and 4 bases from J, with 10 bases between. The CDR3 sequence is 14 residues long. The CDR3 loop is CASRQQTYNSPLHF. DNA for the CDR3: TGTGCCAGCAGGCAACAGACTTATAATTCACCCCTCCACTTT.

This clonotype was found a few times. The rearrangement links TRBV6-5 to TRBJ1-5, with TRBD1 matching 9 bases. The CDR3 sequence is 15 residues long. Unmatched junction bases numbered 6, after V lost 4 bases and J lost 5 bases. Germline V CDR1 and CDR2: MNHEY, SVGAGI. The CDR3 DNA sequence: TGTGCCAGCAGTTCAACAGGGGGCTTTCATCAGCCCCAGCATTTT. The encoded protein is CASSSTGGFHQPQHF.

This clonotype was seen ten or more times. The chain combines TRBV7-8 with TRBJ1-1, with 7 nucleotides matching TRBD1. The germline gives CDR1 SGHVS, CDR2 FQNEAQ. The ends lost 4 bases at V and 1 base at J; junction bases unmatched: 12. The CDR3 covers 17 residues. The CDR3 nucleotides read TGTGCCAGCAGCTCAGGGGAGCAGACAGGGACGAACACTGAAGCTTTCTTT. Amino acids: CASSSGEQTGTNTEAFF.

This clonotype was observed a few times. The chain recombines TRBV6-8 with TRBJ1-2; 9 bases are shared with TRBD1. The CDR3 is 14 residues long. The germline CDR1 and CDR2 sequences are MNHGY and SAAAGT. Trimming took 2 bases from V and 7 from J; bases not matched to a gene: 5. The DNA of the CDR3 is TGTGCCAGCAGTTACGGGACAGGGATGGTTGGCTACACCTTC. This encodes CASSYGTGMVGYTF.

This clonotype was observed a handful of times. The CDR3 is CASSPVRGLEQFF. CDR3 in DNA: TGTGCCAGCAGCCCGGTCCGCGGACTAGAGCAGTTCTTC. This chain uses TRBV7-2 with TRBJ2-1, with D possibly being TRBD2 (6 bases). Between the trimmed V and J ends, which lost 5 bases and 10 bases, there was a span of 15 bases. This CDR3 is built from 13 residues. Germline assignment: CDR1 SGHTA and CDR2 FQGNSA.

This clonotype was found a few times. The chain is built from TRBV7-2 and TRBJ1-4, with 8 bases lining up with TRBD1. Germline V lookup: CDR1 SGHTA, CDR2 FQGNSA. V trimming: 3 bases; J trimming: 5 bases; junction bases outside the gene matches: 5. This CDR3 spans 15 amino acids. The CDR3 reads CASSFMNRGNEKLFF. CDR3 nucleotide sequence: TGTGCCAGCAGCTTTATGAACAGGGGGAATGAAAAACTGTTTTTT.

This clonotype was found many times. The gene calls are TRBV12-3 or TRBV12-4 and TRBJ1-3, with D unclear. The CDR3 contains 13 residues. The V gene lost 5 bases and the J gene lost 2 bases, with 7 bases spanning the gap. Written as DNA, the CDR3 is TGTGCCAGCAGTCCAGACCCTGGAAACACCATATATTTT. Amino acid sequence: CASSPDPGNTIYF.

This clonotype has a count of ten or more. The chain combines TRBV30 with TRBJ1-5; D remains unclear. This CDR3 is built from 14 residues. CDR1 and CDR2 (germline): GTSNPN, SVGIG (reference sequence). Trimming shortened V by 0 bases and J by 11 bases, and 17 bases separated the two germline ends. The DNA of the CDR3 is TGTGCCTGGAGTGTGAAAGGACCGTCCGGGACCCAGCATTTT. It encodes CAWSVKGPSGTQHF.

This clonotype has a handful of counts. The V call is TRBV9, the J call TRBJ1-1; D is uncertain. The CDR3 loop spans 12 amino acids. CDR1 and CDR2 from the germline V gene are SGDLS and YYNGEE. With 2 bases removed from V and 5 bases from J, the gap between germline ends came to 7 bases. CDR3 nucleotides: TGTGCCAGCAGCGTGACGGAGACTGAAGCTTTCTTT. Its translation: CASSVTETEAFF.

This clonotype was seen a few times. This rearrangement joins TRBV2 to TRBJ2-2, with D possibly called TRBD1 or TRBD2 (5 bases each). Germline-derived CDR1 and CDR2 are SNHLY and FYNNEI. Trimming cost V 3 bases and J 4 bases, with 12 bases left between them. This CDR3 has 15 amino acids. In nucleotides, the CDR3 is TGTGCCAGCAGTGATAGTGGGGGAACCACCGGGGAGCTGTTTTTT. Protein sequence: CASSDSGGTTGELFF.

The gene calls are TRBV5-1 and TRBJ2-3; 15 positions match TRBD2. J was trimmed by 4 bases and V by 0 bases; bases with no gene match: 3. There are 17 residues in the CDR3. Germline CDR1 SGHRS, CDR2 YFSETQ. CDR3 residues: CASSLGTSGRDPDTQYF. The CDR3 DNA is TGCGCCAGCAGCTTGGGGACTAGCGGGAGGGATCCAGATACGCAGTATTTT.

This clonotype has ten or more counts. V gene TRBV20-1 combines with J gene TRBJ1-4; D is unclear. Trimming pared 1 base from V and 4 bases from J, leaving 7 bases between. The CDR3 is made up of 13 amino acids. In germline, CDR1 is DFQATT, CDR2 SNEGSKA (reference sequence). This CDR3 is CSARGQNNEKLFF. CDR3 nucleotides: TGCAGTGCTAGAGGGCAGAATAATGAAAAACTGTTTTTT.

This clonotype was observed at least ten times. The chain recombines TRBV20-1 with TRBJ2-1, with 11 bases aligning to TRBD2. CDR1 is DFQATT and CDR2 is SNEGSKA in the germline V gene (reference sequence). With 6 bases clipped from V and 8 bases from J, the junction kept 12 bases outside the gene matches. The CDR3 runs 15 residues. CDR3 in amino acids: CSADVGTSGSYEQFF. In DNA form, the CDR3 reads TGCAGTGCCGACGTTGGCACTAGCGGGAGTTATGAGCAGTTCTTC.

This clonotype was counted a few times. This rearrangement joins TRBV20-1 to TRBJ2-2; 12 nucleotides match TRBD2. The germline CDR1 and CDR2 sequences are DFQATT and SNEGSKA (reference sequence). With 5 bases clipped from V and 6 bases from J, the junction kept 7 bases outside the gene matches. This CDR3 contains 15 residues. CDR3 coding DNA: TGCAGTGCTCGTGGGCTAGCGGGAGGGTCCGGGGAGCTGTTTTTT. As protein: CSARGLAGGSGELFF.

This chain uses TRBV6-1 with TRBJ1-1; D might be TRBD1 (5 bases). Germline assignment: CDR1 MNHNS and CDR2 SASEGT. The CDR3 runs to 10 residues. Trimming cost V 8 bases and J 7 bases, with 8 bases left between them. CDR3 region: CASGRGEAFF. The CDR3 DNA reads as TGTGCCAGCGGGAGGGGTGAAGCTTTCTTT.

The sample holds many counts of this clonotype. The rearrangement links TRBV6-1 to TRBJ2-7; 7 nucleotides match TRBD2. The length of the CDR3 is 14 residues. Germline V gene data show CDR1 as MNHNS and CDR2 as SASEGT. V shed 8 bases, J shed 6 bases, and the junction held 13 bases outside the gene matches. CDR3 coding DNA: TGTGCCAGCGGACTTAGCGGGCGTGTGCCCGAGCAGTACTTC. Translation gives CASGLSGRVPEQYF.

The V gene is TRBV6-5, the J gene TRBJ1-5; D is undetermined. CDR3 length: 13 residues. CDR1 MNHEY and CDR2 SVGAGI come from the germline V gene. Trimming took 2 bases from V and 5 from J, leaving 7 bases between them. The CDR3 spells CASSYDYYQPQHF. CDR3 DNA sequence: TGTGCCAGCAGTTACGATTATTATCAGCCCCAGCATTTT.